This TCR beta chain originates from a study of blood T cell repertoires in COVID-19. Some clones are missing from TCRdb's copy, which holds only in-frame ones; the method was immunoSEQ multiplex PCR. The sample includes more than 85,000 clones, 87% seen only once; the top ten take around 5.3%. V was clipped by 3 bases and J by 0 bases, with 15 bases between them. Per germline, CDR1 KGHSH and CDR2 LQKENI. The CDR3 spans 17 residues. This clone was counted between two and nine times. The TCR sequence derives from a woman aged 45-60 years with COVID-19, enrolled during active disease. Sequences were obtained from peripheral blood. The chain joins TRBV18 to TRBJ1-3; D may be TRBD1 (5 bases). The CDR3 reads CASSPQIGQSSGNTIYF. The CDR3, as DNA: TGTGCCAGCTCACCGCAAATCGGACAATCCTCTGGAAACACCATATATTTT.